The present T cell receptor (beta chain) was sequenced within a study of T cells after yellow fever vaccination. Study-wide context: The authors prepared low-cell-number fractions using SMART-Seq v4 Ultra Low Input. General observations from the study: The study noted that FACS-sorted repertoires could contain abundant clonotypes contaminating from the bulk population. Booster sampling recovered most clones from primary vaccination (around 96% CD4, roughly 86% CD8).

V lost 1 base, J lost 2 bases, and 9 bases lay in between. Per germline, CDR1 MGHRA and CDR2 YSYEKL. This CDR3 spans 14 amino acids. Production of TCR cDNA was by 5'RACE template switching, which also added a universal primer site and UMIs. Each CDR3 protein is one row after TCRdb ran MiXCR on the 5' RACE reads. This sample carries fewer than 350,000 distinct CDR3 sequences, around 4% of them seen once, and the ten largest clones take about a quarter. This clonotype came up a few times. Its antigen is currently unknown. This chain joins TRBV4-1 and TRBJ2-7; D gene unclear. The starting material was PBMCs, obtained on the day of the yellow fever booster vaccination. The sequence was collected from a man younger than 35 who received the YFV17D yellow fever vaccine. DNA of the CDR3: TGCGCCAGCAGCCAAGCCTTGGACGCCTACGAGCAGTACTTC. It yields the protein CASSQALDAYEQYF.